A single sample gave rise to the 4 T cell receptor beta chains below, sequenced in a study of shared clonotypes between healthy human individuals. Data came from immunoSEQ multiplex PCR; TCRdb stores just in-frame clones and leaves some out. The sample yields 2 million to 2.5 million clones, 93% seen once. Sequences were obtained from naive CD4+ T cells from PBMCs. Sample subset: CD45RA+ positively selected. The receptors were gathered from a man between 18 and 29 years old in good health. Some clones in this sample may be carry-over from other donors' samples.

V gene TRBV6-1 combines with J gene TRBJ2-7; no firm D call. The CDR3 is 14 residues long. Germline V lookup: CDR1 MNHNS, CDR2 SASEGT. Deletions cut 2 bases from V and 3 bases from J, with 11 bases between. The CDR3 region has the DNA TGTGCCAGCAGTGAAAGGCAGGACGACTACGAGCAGTACTTC. Its translation is CASSERQDDYEQYF.

The chain recombines TRBV28 with TRBJ1-5; D ambiguous. CDR1 and CDR2 (germline): MDHEN, SYDVKM. V lost 5 bases to trimming and J lost 1 base, with 9 bases between them. This CDR3 spans 14 amino acids. The CDR3 loop reads CASSPRPSNQPQHF. The CDR3 bases are TGTGCCAGCAGTCCCCGCCCCAGCAATCAGCCCCAGCATTTT.

The rearrangement uses TRBV7-9 and TRBJ2-7; D might be TRBD1 (6 bases). There are 15 residues in the CDR3. Trimming left V 5 bases short and J 1 base short, with 15 bases between. Germline V gene lookup returns CDR1 SEHNR and CDR2 FQNEAQ (reference sequence). The CDR3 nucleotides are TGTGCCAGCAGCCTGGACAGCCACGTATCCTACGAGCAGTACTTC. Amino acid sequence: CASSLDSHVSYEQYF.

The rearrangement joins TRBV9 to TRBJ1-3, with D perhaps matching TRBD1 (6 bases). The CDR3 length is 14 residues. The germline V gene encodes CDR1 SGDLS and CDR2 YYNGEE. Trimming stripped 3 bases from V and 8 bases from J, with 15 bases between. CDR3: CASSDGPAGDTIYF. Written as DNA, the CDR3 is TGTGCCAGCAGCGATGGGCCCGCAGGGGACACCATATATTTT.